Presented here are 31 T cell receptor beta chains from one specimen sequenced in a study of blood T cell repertoires in COVID-19. TCRdb's table, derived via immunoSEQ multiplex PCR, lists solely in-frame clones and lacks some. The table lists approximately 82,000 clones, approximately 86% of them singletons, with about 12% in the top ten. The sample comprised peripheral blood. Receptors originate from a woman in her sixties or seventies with active or convalescent COVID-19.

The chain has TRBV7-8 and TRBJ1-1; TRBD1 matches 8 bases. CDR1 is SGHVS, CDR2 FQNEAQ, per germline. The junction had 9 bases not matched to a gene; V was cut back by 5 bases and J by 4 bases. The CDR3 has 15 residues. DNA for the CDR3: TGTGCCAGCAGCCCTCTATACAGGGGGGGCACTGAAGCTTTCTTT. As protein: CASSPLYRGGTEAFF.

The J gene is TRBJ2-7, the V gene TRBV7-2; 7 nucleotides align to TRBD2. The CDR3 is 16 residues long. The germline V gene encodes CDR1 SGHTA and CDR2 FQGNSA. Losses at the gene ends were 5 bases for V and 7 bases for J; bases not matched to a gene: 17. The CDR3 reads CASSKHSGVTGGEQYF. The CDR3 coding sequence is TGTGCCAGCAGCAAACACTCCGGGGTCACCGGGGGGGAGCAGTACTTC. The full variable domain, in which reference TRBV7-2 and TRBJ2-7 provide the parts outside the CDR3, is GAGVSQSPSNKVTEKGKDVELRCDPISGHTALYWYRQSLGQGLEFLIYFQGNSAPDKSGLPSDRFSAERTGGSVSTLTIQRTQQEDSAVYLCASSKHSGVTGGEQYFGPGTRLTVT.

The chain combines TRBV24-1 with TRBJ2-6; 8 bases agree with TRBD1. The CDR3 length is 14 residues. V gave up 9 bases and J gave up 3 bases; unmatched junction bases: 3. CDR1 is KGHDR and CDR2 is SFDVKD in the germline V gene. CDR3 DNA sequence: TGTGCCACCCAGGGGGCGGGTGGGGCCAACGTCCTGACTTTC. It encodes CATQGAGGANVLTF.

The V and J genes are TRBV24-1 and TRBJ1-1, with D hard to call. Trimming removed 5 bases at V and 0 bases at J, with 9 bases between. Germline values: CDR1 KGHDR, CDR2 SFDVKD. The CDR3 length is 14 residues. The CDR3 bases are TGTGCCACCAGTGCATCCAGTTTGAACACTGAAGCTTTCTTT. Encoded protein: CATSASSLNTEAFF.

The rearrangement joins TRBV6-5 to TRBJ1-2; 8 bases align to TRBD1. V shed 6 bases and J 4 bases; nucleotides not matched to a gene: 4. The CDR3 loop spans 13 amino acids. The germline V gene has CDR1 MNHEY and CDR2 SVGAGI. The CDR3 DNA reads TGTGCCAGCAGACGGACAGGGACCTATGGCTACACCTTC. Translated, it gives CASRRTGTYGYTF.

The CDR3 coding sequence is TGTGCCAGCAGTAACCGGGACAGGGTGAGCGAGCAGTACTTC. Encoded protein: CASSNRDRVSEQYF. The J gene is TRBJ2-7, the V gene TRBV28, with TRBD1 matching 9 bases. Trimming removed 5 bases from V and 6 bases from J; junction bases left unmatched: 8. Germline-derived CDR1 and CDR2 are MDHEN and SYDVKM. The CDR3 length is 14 residues.

V and J are TRBV6-5 and TRBJ2-1; possibly TRBD1 for D (5 bases). V was pared by 4 bases and J by 3 bases, with 10 bases between. CDR1 and CDR2 from the germline V gene are MNHEY and SVGAGI. CDR3 size: 14 residues. The DNA for the CDR3 is TGTGCCAGCAGTTCACTACAGGTCTACAATGAGCAGTTCTTC. Residues: CASSSLQVYNEQFF.

The chain employs TRBV28 and TRBJ1-2; the D gene is possibly TRBD1 (5 bases). The CDR3 sequence is 13 residues long. Looked up from germline, CDR1 is MDHEN and CDR2 is SYDVKM. With 4 bases removed from V and 4 bases from J, the gap between germline ends came to 10 bases. Here the CDR3 reads CASSWGLGYGYTF. The CDR3 DNA is TGTGCCAGCAGTTGGGGACTTGGCTATGGCTACACCTTC.

The V gene is TRBV6-2 or TRBV6-3, the J gene TRBJ1-5; possibly TRBD1 for D (6 bases). The germline V gene encodes CDR1 MNHEY and CDR2 SVGEGT. The V end was cut by 6 bases, the J end by 1 base, with 13 bases between. The CDR3 has 15 residues. CDR3 nucleotides: TGTGCCAGCAGGTACGGGACAACAAGCAATCAGCCCCAGCATTTT. Encoded protein: CASRYGTTSNQPQHF.

The chain links TRBV7-9 to TRBJ1-6; 7 positions match TRBD1. V was pared by 4 bases and J by 7 bases, with 7 bases of the junction left unmatched. The CDR3 contains 15 residues. Germline V CDR1 and CDR2: SEHNR, FQNEAQ (reference sequence). CDR3 sequence: CASSSLTGENSPLHF. CDR3 DNA: TGTGCCAGCAGCTCCCTCACAGGGGAAAATTCACCCCTCCACTTT.

The chain couples TRBV28 to TRBJ1-4; 7 nucleotides line up with TRBD1. Germline CDR1 reads MDHEN; CDR2 reads SYDVKM. The CDR3 totals 16 residues. V was clipped by 8 bases and J by 4 bases; unmatched bases: 13. The CDR3 region has the DNA TGTGCCAGCGCCTACAGGGGATCTCGGAATAATGAAAAACTGTTTTTT. It translates to CASAYRGSRNNEKLFF.

The chain combines TRBV11-2 with TRBJ2-7, with D possibly TRBD2 on 5 matching bases. Trimming pared 0 bases from V and 0 bases from J, leaving 15 bases between. CDR3 length equals 17 residues. In germline, CDR1 is SGHAT, CDR2 FQNNGV. The CDR3 reads CASSLDIGGFSSYEQYF. The CDR3 coding sequence is TGTGCCAGCAGCTTAGATATTGGAGGTTTTTCCTCCTACGAGCAGTACTTC.

The chain carries TRBV24-1 and TRBJ2-4, with TRBD1 matching over 10 bases. There are 14 residues in the CDR3. J gave up 7 bases and V 4 bases, and 3 bases lay outside the gene matches. CDR1 and CDR2 (germline): KGHDR, SFDVKD. The chain's CDR3 is CATSDAGQGNIQYF. The CDR3 coding sequence is TGTGCCACCAGTGACGCGGGACAGGGGAACATTCAGTACTTC.

The chain recombines TRBV4-2 with TRBJ1-2, with D maybe TRBD1 (6 bases). The CDR3 is 16 residues long. Germline lookup yields CDR1 LGHNA and CDR2 YNFKEQ. The V and J ends lost 2 bases and 3 bases respectively, with 16 bases between them. Here the CDR3 DNA reads TGTGCCAGCAGCCAATCCAGTGCAGGGGACGACTATGGCTACACCTTC. Translated, it gives CASSQSSAGDDYGYTF.

This sequence joins TRBV5-4 and TRBJ2-1, with 16 bases fitting TRBD2. Germline CDR1 is SGHNT and CDR2 is YYREEE (reference sequence). V shed 0 bases, J shed 2 bases, and the junction held 5 bases outside the gene matches. CDR3 length equals 19 residues. Here the CDR3 reads CASSLEGLAGGATYNEQFF. In DNA form, the CDR3 reads TGTGCCAGCAGCTTGGAGGGACTAGCGGGGGGGGCCACCTACAATGAGCAGTTCTTC.

The CDR3 coding sequence is TGTGCCAGCAGCCGGGACAGGGGCACAGATACGCAGTATTTT. It codes for CASSRDRGTDTQYF. This rearrangement joins TRBV5-8 to TRBJ2-3; 9 nucleotides align to TRBD1. The CDR3 consists of 14 residues. V lost 4 bases to trimming and J lost 1 base; unmatched junction nucleotides: 1. Germline assignment: CDR1 SGHTS and CDR2 YDEGEE. The whole variable domain, remainder taken from reference TRBV5-8 and TRBJ2-3, is EAGVTQSPTHLIKTRGQQATLRCSPISGHTSVYWYQQALGLGLQFLLWYDEGEERNRGNFPPRFSGRQFPNYSSELNVNALELEDSALYLCASSRDRGTDTQYFGPGTRLTVL.

This chain joins TRBV7-9 and TRBJ2-3, with 7 bases fitting TRBD1. The CDR3 runs 15 residues. V lost 2 bases to trimming and J lost 6 bases; unmatched junction nucleotides: 8. The germline gives CDR1 SEHNR, CDR2 FQNEAQ (reference sequence). CDR3 in DNA: TGTGCCAGCAGCTTACTAGCAGGGGGTGGGGATACGCAGTATTTT. Encoded protein: CASSLLAGGGDTQYF. Drawing the rest from reference TRBV7-9 and TRBJ2-3, the complete variable domain is DTGVSQNPRHKITKRGQNVTFRCDPISEHNRLYWYRQTLGQGPEFLTYFQNEAQLEKSRLLSDRFSAERPKGSFSTLEIQRTEQGDSAMYLCASSLLAGGGDTQYFGPGTRLTVL.

This chain uses TRBV5-4 with TRBJ2-7; D possibly corresponds to TRBD2 (6 bases). The CDR3 is 14 residues long. Germline assignment: CDR1 SGHNT and CDR2 YYREEE (reference sequence). V shed 3 bases and J shed 4 bases, with 14 bases lying between them. The CDR3 reads CASSSFGTPYEQYF. Written as DNA, the CDR3 is TGTGCCAGCAGCTCCTTCGGGACTCCTTACGAGCAGTACTTC.

This chain connects TRBV3-1 (or the pseudogene TRBV3-2) to TRBJ2-1, with TRBD2 identical over 9 bases. Germline V lookup: CDR1 LGHDT, CDR2 YNNKEL (reference sequence). CDR3 length: 15 residues. Germline trimming cut 2 bases from V and 7 bases from J; bases unmatched to any gene: 6. Here the CDR3 DNA reads TGTGCCAGCAGCCAACGGCTAGCGGGGCGTAATGAGCAGTTCTTC. Translating it yields CASSQRLAGRNEQFF.

The table lists this clone with a count of one. This sequence joins TRBV5-6 and TRBJ1-1, with 7 bases fitting TRBD1. V was clipped by 4 bases and J by 0 bases; unmatched bases: 3. The length of the CDR3 is 14 residues. Germline CDR1 is SGHDT and CDR2 is YYEEEE. CDR3 sequence (DNA): TGTGCCAGCAGCGCGACAGGGCTGAACACTGAAGCTTTCTTT. Amino acids: CASSATGLNTEAFF.

The V and J genes are TRBV19 and TRBJ1-6, with 7 bases matching TRBD1. Germline CDR1 is LNHDA and CDR2 is SQIVND (reference sequence). Trimming at V came to 7 bases and at J to 0 bases, leaving 9 bases not matched to a gene. The CDR3 loop spans 17 amino acids. This CDR3 reads CASTQGGVSSYNSPLHF. The CDR3 DNA reads as TGTGCCAGTACCCAGGGGGGCGTTAGCTCCTATAATTCACCCCTCCACTTT.

The rearrangement uses TRBV20-1 and TRBJ2-1; TRBD1 might be the D (5 bases). CDR1 DFQATT and CDR2 SNEGSKA come from the germline V gene (reference sequence). Trimming shortened V by 3 bases and J by 4 bases, and 16 bases separated the two germline ends. This CDR3 comprises 15 residues. The CDR3 is CSASEYPNRYNEQFF. In DNA form, the CDR3 reads TGCAGTGCTAGTGAGTACCCTAACAGGTACAATGAGCAGTTCTTC.

This clone was counted a single time. This chain joins TRBV19 and TRBJ1-2; weak D call: TRBD1 (5 bases). The CDR3 consists of 16 residues. V was clipped by 7 bases and J by 2 bases, with 20 bases between them. Germline CDR1 LNHDA, CDR2 SQIVND (reference sequence). The chain's CDR3 is CASTEIARQRNYGYTF. The CDR3 DNA sequence: TGTGCCAGTACCGAGATCGCAAGACAGAGAAACTATGGCTACACCTTC.

The rearrangement links TRBV27 to TRBJ1-5, with D perhaps matching TRBD1 (5 bases). CDR1 is MNHEY and CDR2 is SMNVEV in the germline V gene (reference sequence). This CDR3 region has 13 residues. The CDR3 reads CGQQGAGNQPQHF. The CDR3 DNA is TGTGGCCAGCAAGGGGCAGGGAATCAGCCCCAGCATTTT.

A few counts support this clone. The gene calls are TRBV10-1 and TRBJ2-1, with 7 bases identical to TRBD2. The CDR3 has 13 residues. After removal of 10 bases from V and 4 bases from J, the junction contained 7 bases not matched to a gene. Germline V gene lookup returns CDR1 WNHNN and CDR2 SYGVQD (reference sequence). This chain's CDR3 is CATSHGGYNEQFF. DNA for the CDR3: TGCGCCACATCCCACGGGGGGTACAATGAGCAGTTCTTC.

In DNA form, the CDR3 reads TGCGCCAGCAGCCAAGAGGTTCTTGGGGGGGGGTCAGAGACCCAGTACTTC. It yields the protein CASSQEVLGGGSETQYF. The chain links TRBV4-3 to TRBJ2-5, with 7 bases matching TRBD2. J gave up 4 bases and V 0 bases, and 11 bases lay outside the gene matches. CDR3 length: 17 amino acids. Germline CDR1 is LGHNA and CDR2 is YSLEER.

The V call is TRBV5-1, the J call TRBJ2-1, with D perhaps matching TRBD2 (5 bases). The V gene's germline CDR1 is SGHRS and CDR2 YFSETQ. The ends were cut back, 2 bases at V and 5 bases at J, with 11 bases in the middle. The length of the CDR3 is 14 residues. The CDR3 DNA reads TGCGCCAGCAGCTTCGGGATCCCCGACAATGAGCAGTTCTTC. It yields the protein CASSFGIPDNEQFF.

Remarks on this clone: The same CDR3 can be traced to other DNA sequences in this sample. This chain joins TRBV5-1 and TRBJ2-7; 8 positions match TRBD1. The germline V gene encodes CDR1 SGHRS and CDR2 YFSETQ. The CDR3 spans 14 residues. J gave up 0 bases and V 3 bases, and 2 bases lay outside the gene matches. CDR3 protein: CASSSTGGSYEQYF. The CDR3, as DNA: TGCGCCAGCAGCTCTACAGGGGGCTCCTACGAGCAGTACTTC.

The chain uses TRBV18 and TRBJ1-2; no firm D call. V was shortened by 3 bases and J by 4 bases, with 12 bases between the two germline ends. Germline CDR1 KGHSH, CDR2 LQKENI. CDR3 size: 14 residues. The CDR3 region is CASSPGSGSYGYTF. In nucleotides, the CDR3 is TGTGCCAGCTCACCCGGGTCGGGGAGCTATGGCTACACCTTC.

The CDR3 is CASSSRGQADTQYF. The CDR3 nucleotides read TGTGCCAGCAGTAGCAGGGGGCAGGCAGATACGCAGTATTTT. This chain joins TRBV6-5 and TRBJ2-3; 8 bases match TRBD1. Germline lookup yields CDR1 MNHEY and CDR2 SVGAGI. CDR3 length equals 14 residues. V gave up 5 bases and J gave up 4 bases; unmatched junction bases: 5.

V is TRBV28 and J is TRBJ1-1; D gene uncertain. The CDR3 has 11 amino acids. Trimming removed 4 bases at V and 9 bases at J, with 9 bases between. Germline values: CDR1 MDHEN, CDR2 SYDVKM. The CDR3 sequence is CASSWVDKAFF. In DNA form, the CDR3 reads TGTGCCAGCAGTTGGGTAGACAAAGCTTTCTTT.